Each of the 5 T cell receptor beta chains below was sequenced from the same sample in a study of siplizumab effects on memory and regulatory T cells. Produced via immunoSEQ multiplex PCR; TCRdb's table is partial and in-frame only. This table has around 100,000 clones, about 94% appearing once. Sequencing used non-Treg CD4+ T cells sorted from blood. The receptors originated from a human donor in good health.

The chain has TRBV27 and TRBJ1-1, with a weak D call TRBD1 (6 bases). Germline V lookup: CDR1 MNHEY, CDR2 SMNVEV (reference sequence). V lost 3 bases to trimming and J lost 6 bases, with 14 bases between them. This CDR3 is built from 14 residues. The CDR3 DNA follows: TGTGCCAGCAGTTTCGGGACAACAAGAGCTGAAGCTTTCTTT. It yields the protein CASSFGTTRAEAFF.

The chain employs TRBV19 and TRBJ1-1; D perhaps matches TRBD1 (6 bases). There are 14 residues in the CDR3. Germline V gene data show CDR1 as LNHDA and CDR2 as SQIVND (reference sequence). V lost 2 bases to trimming and J lost 5 bases, with 12 bases between them. The CDR3 loop reads CASSIQGRWTEAFF. CDR3 DNA sequence: TGTGCCAGTAGTATACAGGGGCGGTGGACTGAAGCTTTCTTT. Looking up the rest from reference TRBV19 and TRBJ1-1 gives the full variable domain: DGGITQSPKYLFRKEGQNVTLSCEQNLNHDAMYWYRQDPGQGLRLIYYSQIVNDFQKGDIAEGYSVSREKKESFPLTVTSAQKNPTAFYLCASSIQGRWTEAFFGQGTRLTVV.

The chain is built from TRBV25-1 and TRBJ1-2, with TRBD1 matching 8 bases. The V and J ends lost 6 bases and 6 bases, in that order; junction bases with no gene match: 9. Germline CDR1 MGHDK, CDR2 SYGVNS. This CDR3 contains 14 residues. CDR3 coding DNA: TGTGCCAGCAGGCAGGCAGGGGGACAGGATGGCTACACCTTC. Protein: CASRQAGGQDGYTF.

CDR3 amino acids: CASSSSGQGAGNTIYF. CDR3 sequence (DNA): TGTGCCAGCAGCTCGTCGGGACAGGGGGCTGGAAACACCATATATTTT. The chain employs TRBV5-6 and TRBJ1-3; TRBD1 matches 11 bases. The V gene end was trimmed by 3 bases and the J gene end by 2 bases; junction bases not matched to a gene: 4. From germline, CDR1 is SGHDT and CDR2 YYEEEE. The CDR3 runs 16 residues.

This sequence joins TRBV27 and TRBJ2-5; 12 bases fit TRBD2. The CDR3 has 16 amino acids. Germline trimming cut 6 bases from V and 0 bases from J; bases unmatched to any gene: 5. The germline V gene encodes CDR1 MNHEY and CDR2 SMNVEV (reference sequence). The CDR3 spells CASSSLAGGYQETQYF. The CDR3 DNA reads TGTGCCAGCAGCTCGCTAGCGGGAGGGTACCAAGAGACCCAGTACTTC.